These T cell receptor beta chains were read from a single sample in a study of cytomegalovirus exposure and HLA in healthy donors. Using immunoSEQ multiplex PCR, the repertoire was profiled, and TCRdb retains in-frame clones only, with some absent. Of 65,000 to 75,000 clones listed, about 93% were seen once; the top ten hold approximately 1.5%. The sample consisted of PBMCs. These receptors were taken from a man younger than 35 in good health and CMV-seropositive. CDR3s leave out the opening cysteine and the closing phenylalanine or tryptophan. D genes are given only for firm matches.

CDR3aa: ASSRTENSGNTIY
len: 13
j_gene: TRBJ1-3
v_gene: TRBV28
d_gene: -

CDR3aa: ASSIQVHEKLF
len: 11
j_gene: TRBJ1-4
v_gene: TRBV19
d_gene: -

CDR3aa: ATHLGGTNEKLF
len: 12
j_gene: TRBJ1-4
v_gene: TRBV28
d_gene: -

CDR3aa: ASSLGNRGGEQY
len: 12
j_gene: TRBJ2-7
v_gene: TRBV11-3
d_gene: -

CDR3aa: ASSQTGNTIY
len: 10
j_gene: TRBJ1-3
v_gene: TRBV7-2
d_gene: -

CDR3aa: ASSPPLSGRAIEQY
len: 14
j_gene: TRBJ2-7
v_gene: TRBV7-9
d_gene: TRBD2

CDR3aa: ASSQGNTGELF
len: 11
j_gene: TRBJ2-2
v_gene: TRBV6-6
d_gene: -

CDR3aa: ASSDGGRTGELF
len: 12
j_gene: TRBJ2-2
v_gene: TRBV19
d_gene: -

CDR3aa: ASSLDGGGNQPQH
len: 13
j_gene: TRBJ1-5
v_gene: TRBV5-4
d_gene: -

CDR3aa: ASSLGPSGVTYEQY
len: 14
j_gene: TRBJ2-7
v_gene: TRBV5-1
d_gene: TRBD2